Following are 20 T cell receptor beta chains from one sample sequenced in a study of spatial heterogeneity in lung cancer. TCRdb processed the 5' RACE reads anew with MiXCR; each CDR3 protein has one entry. This sample yields 20,000 or so distinct CDR3 sequences, of which more than 8% are seen a single time; just over 35% belongs to the top ten. Documented time point: blood at routine non-recurrence follow-up after resection. The source material was PBMCs, sampled at follow-up. Receptor source: a female donor with early-stage non-small cell lung cancer.

In this sample, this clonotype turned up many times. The gene calls are TRBV7-9 and TRBJ2-7, with D possibly matching TRBD2 (5 bases). Trimming pared 11 bases from V and 2 bases from J, leaving 13 bases between. Germline V gene sequence: CDR1 SEHNR, CDR2 FQNEAQ (reference sequence). This CDR3 is 12 amino acids long. This CDR3 is CAGSSSAYEQYF. In DNA form, the CDR3 reads TGTGCCGGGAGTAGTTCGGCCTACGAGCAGTACTTC.

In this sample, this clonotype is large. This chain connects TRBV23-1 to TRBJ1-1, with TRBD1 matching over 8 bases. TRBV23-1 is placed among ORFs of uncertain function. J was trimmed by 2 bases and V by 1 base; bases with no gene match: 6. This CDR3 is built from 16 residues. As DNA, the CDR3 is TGCGCCAGCAGTCAATGTCAGGGGGCCTTTAACACTGAAGCTTTCTTT. Translated: CASSQCQGAFNTEAFF.

This clonotype was seen repeatedly, ten times or more. DNA for the CDR3: TGTGCCAGCAGCTCCTCGCTCGTAGGACAGGGGAAGGATGAGCAGTTCTTC. It specifies CASSSSLVGQGKDEQFF. The chain joins TRBV11-3 to TRBJ2-1; 9 bases agree with TRBD1. This CDR3 is 17 amino acids long. Per germline, CDR1 SGHNT and CDR2 YENEEA. The V gene end was trimmed by 4 bases and the J gene end by 8 bases; junction bases not matched to a gene: 15.

This clonotype was seen ten or more times. In DNA, the CDR3 is TGCAGTGCAGGCGGAGCGGGAGCGACCGGGGAGCTGTTTTTT. It yields the protein CSAGGAGATGELFF. The rearrangement joins TRBV20-1 to TRBJ2-2, with 8 bases identical to TRBD2. With V trimmed by 6 bases and J by 5 bases, 8 bases remained unmatched. The CDR3 has 14 amino acids. Germline V CDR1 and CDR2: DFQATT, SNEGSKA (reference sequence).

This clonotype was counted many times. The chain links TRBV7-9 to TRBJ2-3, with 7 bases matching TRBD1. V lost 5 bases to trimming and J lost 3 bases; unmatched junction nucleotides: 2. CDR1 is SEHNR, CDR2 FQNEAQ, per germline (reference sequence). The CDR3 extends over 13 amino acids. The CDR3 protein is CASSLTGTDTQYF. The CDR3 DNA is TGTGCCAGCAGCCTGACAGGGACAGATACGCAGTATTTT.

This clonotype was recorded many times. This chain links TRBV27 with TRBJ2-7; D remains ambiguous. Per germline, CDR1 MNHEY and CDR2 SMNVEV (reference sequence). There are 14 residues in the CDR3. Trimming took 3 bases from V and 2 from J, leaving 11 bases between them. As DNA, the CDR3 is TGTGCCAGCAGTTTTCCCGGTCTAGCCTACGAGCAGTACTTC. It translates to CASSFPGLAYEQYF.

CDR3 protein: CASRVTVQETQYF. In DNA form, the CDR3 reads TGTGCCAGCCGGGTAACAGTTCAAGAGACCCAGTACTTC. This chain joins TRBV6-2 or TRBV6-3 and TRBJ2-5, with D hard to call. V dropped 8 bases and J dropped 2 bases, with 12 bases sitting between them. CDR1 is MNHEY and CDR2 is SVGEGT in the germline V gene. The CDR3 covers 13 residues.

This clonotype was seen ten or more times. V usage is TRBV2 and J usage is TRBJ1-2; D gene unclear. Germline CDR1 SNHLY, CDR2 FYNNEI. The ends were cut back, 7 bases at V and 2 bases at J, with 11 bases in the middle. CDR3 length: 13 amino acids. CDR3 nucleotides: TGTGCCAGCATTCTGACGGGGAACTATGGCTACACCTTC. This translates into CASILTGNYGYTF.

This clonotype appeared many times. The chain recombines TRBV18 with TRBJ2-7; D not certain. The CDR3 spans 15 residues. Germline lookup yields CDR1 KGHSH and CDR2 LQKENI. Trimming took 3 bases from V and 2 from J, leaving 14 bases between them. The CDR3 bases are TGTGCCAGCTCACCGATTCAACAAAAAACCTACGAGCAGTACTTC. Protein product: CASSPIQQKTYEQYF. Variable domain in full (rest from reference TRBV18 and TRBJ2-7): NAGVMQNPRHLVRRRGQEARLRCSPMKGHSHVYWYRQLPEEGLKFMVYLQKENIIDESGMPKERFSAEFPKEGPSILRIQQVVRGDSAAYFCASSPIQQKTYEQYFGPGTRLTVT.

This clonotype turned up a few times. The chain carries TRBV6-2 or TRBV6-3 and TRBJ2-7; D unclear. V was clipped by 6 bases and J by 0 bases, with 9 bases between them. This CDR3 has 13 amino acids. CDR1 is MNHEY, CDR2 SVGEGT, per germline. The DNA of the CDR3 is TGTGCCAGCAGAGGGTCAAGCTCCTACGAGCAGTACTTC. Encoded protein: CASRGSSSYEQYF.

The sample holds a few counts of this clonotype. The gene calls are TRBV7-2 and TRBJ2-7; D is perhaps TRBD2 (5 bases). This CDR3 is 14 amino acids long. V was cut by 1 base and J by 3 bases, with 10 bases left in between. The germline CDR1 and CDR2 sequences are SGHTA and FQGNSA. The CDR3 loop is CASSLGGGLYEQYF. The CDR3, as DNA: TGTGCCAGCAGCTTAGGTGGAGGCCTCTACGAGCAGTACTTC. Full variable domain (missing parts from reference TRBV7-2 and TRBJ2-7): GAGVSQSPSNKVTEKGKDVELRCDPISGHTALYWYRQSLGQGLEFLIYFQGNSAPDKSGLPSDRFSAERTGGSVSTLTIQRTQQEDSAVYLCASSLGGGLYEQYFGPGTRLTVT.

This clonotype came up many times. V usage is TRBV20-1 and J usage is TRBJ2-1; tentative D call: TRBD2 (6 bases). The V end lost 3 bases, the J end lost 0 bases, and 6 bases lay between the germline ends. The CDR3 loop spans 13 amino acids. The V gene's germline CDR1 is DFQATT and CDR2 SNEGSKA (reference sequence). The CDR3 DNA reads as TGCAGTGCTAGGACTAGCTCCTACAATGAGCAGTTCTTC. This encodes CSARTSSYNEQFF.

This clonotype was picked up many times. J is TRBJ2-1 and V is TRBV9; 11 nucleotides agree with TRBD2. CDR1 SGDLS and CDR2 YYNGEE come from the germline V gene. The CDR3 has 17 amino acids. V was pared by 3 bases and J by 6 bases, with 11 bases of the junction left unmatched. The CDR3 DNA is TGTGCCAGCAGCGCCGATATGGGACTAGCGGTTGGCAATGAGCAGTTCTTC. Amino acid sequence: CASSADMGLAVGNEQFF.

This clonotype is deemed medium-sized (0.01 to 0.1%). This sequence joins TRBV7-3 and TRBJ2-5, with a tentative D call TRBD2 (5 bases). The CDR3 runs to 13 residues. V was clipped by 1 base and J by 4 bases, with 7 bases between them. Looked up from germline, CDR1 is SGHTA and CDR2 is FQGTGA. Here the CDR3 reads CASSLNSGETQYF. The CDR3 nucleotides read TGTGCCAGCAGCTTAAACAGCGGAGAGACCCAGTACTTC.

The chain couples TRBV19 to TRBJ2-1; 7 nucleotides line up with TRBD1. Per germline, CDR1 LNHDA and CDR2 SQIVND (reference sequence). The CDR3 is 14 amino acids. J was trimmed by 6 bases and V by 7 bases; bases with no gene match: 9. The DNA of the CDR3 is TGTGCCAGTACCCGACAGGGTTCCATCAATGAGCAGTTCTTC. The encoded protein is CASTRQGSINEQFF.

By frequency in the sample, this clonotype is medium-sized. This chain links TRBV7-9 with TRBJ1-6; D gene unclear. The ends were cut back, 5 bases at V and 7 bases at J, with 9 bases in the middle. The V gene's germline CDR1 is SEHNR and CDR2 FQNEAQ (reference sequence). CDR3 length: 13 amino acids. This chain's CDR3 is CASSPRENSPLHF. Written as DNA, the CDR3 is TGTGCCAGCAGCCCCCGGGAGAATTCACCCCTCCACTTT. Filled out from reference TRBV7-9 and TRBJ1-6, the complete variable domain reads DTGVSQNPRHKITKRGQNVTFRCDPISEHNRLYWYRQTLGQGPEFLTYFQNEAQLEKSRLLSDRFSAERPKGSFSTLEIQRTEQGDSAMYLCASSPRENSPLHFGNGTRLTVT.

This clonotype has at least ten counts. The CDR3 region is CASSPWDFGEQFF. The DNA for the CDR3 is TGTGCCAGCAGTCCCTGGGACTTCGGGGAGCAGTTCTTC. The V gene is TRBV6-2 or TRBV6-3, the J gene TRBJ2-1; maybe TRBD2 (6 bases). V was pared by 5 bases and J by 10 bases, with 15 bases between. CDR3 length: 13 amino acids. The germline CDR1 and CDR2 sequences are MNHEY and SVGEGT.

This clonotype has a count of ten or more. This chain connects TRBV20-1 to TRBJ1-6; 11 bases map to TRBD1. With 6 bases clipped from V and 0 bases from J, the junction kept 7 bases outside the gene matches. CDR1 is DFQATT and CDR2 is SNEGSKA in the germline V gene (reference sequence). The CDR3 length is 17 residues. CDR3 nucleotides: TGCAGTGCCCCCGGGACAGGGGGAAGCTCCTATAATTCACCCCTCCACTTT. Encoded protein: CSAPGTGGSSYNSPLHF.

This clonotype was detected many times. The junction differs from germline at one of its ends, possibly a read error. The chain couples TRBV10-3 to TRBJ2-1; TRBD2 matches at 12 bases. CDR1 is ENHRY and CDR2 is SYGVKD in the germline V gene. The CDR3 totals 15 residues. CDR3 sequence (DNA): TGTGCCATAAGTGATGGGACTAGCGGGCTCAATGAGCAGTTCTTC. Its protein product is CAISDGTSGLNEQFF.

This clonotype was counted many times. The chain carries TRBV29-1 and TRBJ2-7, with D possibly being TRBD1 or TRBD2 (5 bases each). V was trimmed by 6 bases and J by 3 bases, leaving 15 bases between them. Germline V CDR1 and CDR2: SQVTM, ANQGSEA. The length of the CDR3 is 13 residues. In DNA, the CDR3 is TGCAGCGTCTCAACCGGGACGGTCTACGAGCAGTACTTC. This sequence encodes CSVSTGTVYEQYF.